This T cell receptor (beta chain) appears in the sequencing data of a study of a mutant IDH1 vaccine in newly diagnosed glioma. V shed 1 base and J shed 5 bases, with 4 bases lying between them. The CDR3 is 12 amino acids. Germline V gene sequence: CDR1 SGHTA, CDR2 FQGTGA. Assay used: immunoSEQ multiplex PCR; TCRdb lists only in-frame clones, some missing. Among some 31,000 clones, 75% to 90% were seen once, and the ten largest hold over 7%. With regard to this clone: Its specificity is not known.

Noted time point: week 23, last vaccination. What each vaccine dose contained was 300 ug of mutant IDH1 20-mer peptide, accompanied by topical imiquimod. The genes are TRBV7-3 and TRBJ2-3; D not certain. Source: PBMCs, taken from a glioma patient whose treatment included an IDH1 peptide vaccine. The clonotype comes from a woman between 18 and 29 years old with glioma. The CDR3, as DNA: TGTGCCAGCAGCTTAAGTGGAGATACGCAGTATTTT. Amino acid sequence: CASSLSGDTQYF.